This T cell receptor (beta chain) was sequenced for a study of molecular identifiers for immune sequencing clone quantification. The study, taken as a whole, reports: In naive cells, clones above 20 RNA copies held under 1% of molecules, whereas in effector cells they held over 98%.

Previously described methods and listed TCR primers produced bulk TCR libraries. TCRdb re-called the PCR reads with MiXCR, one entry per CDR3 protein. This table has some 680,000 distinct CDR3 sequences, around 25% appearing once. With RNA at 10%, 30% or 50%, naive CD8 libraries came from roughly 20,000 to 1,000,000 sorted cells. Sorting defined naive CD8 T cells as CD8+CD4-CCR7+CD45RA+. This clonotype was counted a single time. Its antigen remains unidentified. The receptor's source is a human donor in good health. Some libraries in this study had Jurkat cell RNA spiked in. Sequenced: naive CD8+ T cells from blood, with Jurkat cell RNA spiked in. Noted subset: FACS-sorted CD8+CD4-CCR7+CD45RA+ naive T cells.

CDR3 nucleotide sequence: TGTGCCAGCAGCGCCAGACGGGACAGTAGCTCCTACAATGAGCAGTTCTTC. Amino acid sequence: CASSARRDSSSYNEQFF. The V gene is TRBV9, the J gene TRBJ2-1, with TRBD1 identical over 7 bases. Germline V gene data show CDR1 as SGDLS and CDR2 as YYNGEE. CDR3 length equals 17 residues. V was pared by 3 bases and J by 0 bases, with 9 bases of the junction left unmatched.